These 13 T cell receptor beta chains originate from one sample sequenced in a study of T cell responses to AZD1222 COVID-19 vaccine. Sequenced by immunoSEQ multiplex PCR; TCRdb stores in-frame clones only, minus some. The sample carries about 130,000 clones, 70% to 90% recorded once. The sample in question was peripheral blood, obtained on day 0 of AZD1222 vaccination. These receptor sequences come from an adult in good health.

J is TRBJ1-4 and V is TRBV28; 8 bases agree with TRBD1. Per germline, CDR1 MDHEN and CDR2 SYDVKM. V dropped 5 bases and J dropped 5; count of bases not matched to a gene: 7. This CDR3 contains 15 residues. CDR3 region: CASSPPGQENEKLFF. CDR3 coding DNA: TGTGCCAGCAGTCCTCCGGGACAGGAGAATGAAAAACTGTTTTTT.

V and J are TRBV10-3 and TRBJ1-3; weak D call: TRBD1 (6 bases). Looked up from germline, CDR1 is ENHRY and CDR2 is SYGVKD. The CDR3 totals 15 residues. V lost 7 bases to trimming and J lost 3 bases, with 16 bases between them. In nucleotides, the CDR3 is TGTGCCATCAACTCACAGGGCGCAAGTGGAAACACCATATATTTT. It translates to CAINSQGASGNTIYF.

CDR3 nucleotide sequence: TGCGCCAGCAGCCTTTCCGGGACTAGTCCGACCTACGAGCAGTACTTC. It is translated as CASSLSGTSPTYEQYF. The gene calls are TRBV4-1 and TRBJ2-7; 8 nucleotides agree with TRBD2. The junction had 10 bases not matched to a gene; V was cut back by 4 bases and J by 2 bases. In germline, CDR1 is MGHRA, CDR2 YSYEKL. The CDR3 contains 16 residues.

The chain is built from TRBV6-5 and TRBJ2-5; 7 nucleotides match TRBD2. The CDR3 spans 14 residues. V trimming: 8 bases; J trimming: 9 bases; junction bases outside the gene matches: 15. Looked up from germline, CDR1 is MNHEY and CDR2 is SVGAGI. The CDR3 DNA sequence: TGTGCCAGCCAGCCGGGCGGGAGATGGGCGGCCCAGTACTTC. Encoded protein: CASQPGGRWAAQYF.

This rearrangement joins TRBV2 to TRBJ2-1, with D hard to call. V was shortened by 5 bases and J by 2 bases, with 13 bases between the two germline ends. The germline CDR1 and CDR2 sequences are SNHLY and FYNNEI. This CDR3 comprises 15 residues. CDR3 protein: CASSSSRAPYNEQFF. The CDR3 DNA reads as TGTGCCAGCAGTTCCTCTAGGGCCCCCTACAATGAGCAGTTCTTC.

This chain connects TRBV18 to TRBJ1-1; D is possibly TRBD1 (5 bases). Germline-derived CDR1 and CDR2 are KGHSH and LQKENI. Trimming pared 1 base from V and 2 bases from J, leaving 8 bases between. This CDR3 is built from 14 residues. CDR3 coding DNA: TGTGCCAGCTCACCACTTGGGGCAAACACTGAAGCTTTCTTT. Its protein is CASSPLGANTEAFF.

CDR3: CASSLVETNTGELFF. The CDR3 coding sequence is TGCGCCAGCAGCTTGGTCGAGACGAACACCGGGGAGCTGTTTTTT. The chain uses TRBV5-1 and TRBJ2-2; D is unresolved. CDR1 and CDR2 (germline): SGHRS, YFSETQ. V lost 0 bases and J lost 0, with 6 bases in between. This CDR3 has 15 residues.

The chain links TRBV28 to TRBJ2-5, with 7 bases identical to TRBD1. CDR3 length equals 14 residues. With 4 bases clipped from V and 3 bases from J, the junction kept 5 bases outside the gene matches. The germline CDR1 and CDR2 sequences are MDHEN and SYDVKM. Written as DNA, the CDR3 is TGTGCCAGCAGTTCGCTAGGGACAGAAGAGACCCAGTACTTC. This translates into CASSSLGTEETQYF.

The rearrangement links TRBV28 to TRBJ1-2; the match to TRBD1 covers 7 bases. Germline CDR1 reads MDHEN; CDR2 reads SYDVKM. This CDR3 region has 13 residues. J was trimmed by 8 bases and V by 9 bases; bases with no gene match: 12. CDR3 region: CASTPPHRGGYTF. The CDR3 DNA follows: TGTGCCAGTACACCTCCACACAGGGGCGGCTACACCTTC.

The chain uses TRBV5-1 and TRBJ1-2; 9 bases align to TRBD1. Germline V lookup: CDR1 SGHRS, CDR2 YFSETQ. Trimming cost V 1 base and J 5 bases; bases outside gene matches: 6. CDR3 length: 15 residues. The CDR3 protein is CASSLSSDRGYGYTF. DNA of the CDR3: TGCGCCAGCAGCTTGTCCTCGGACAGGGGTTATGGCTACACCTTC.

The V and J genes are TRBV6-1 and TRBJ2-1, with 7 bases aligning to TRBD2. The CDR3 length is 16 residues. V lost 3 bases and J lost 8; bases outside the gene matches: 13. Germline V gene data show CDR1 as MNHNS and CDR2 as SASEGT. In nucleotides, the CDR3 is TGTGCCAGCAGTGATGTGGGGCGGGGGTCGGGAGATGAGCAGTTCTTC. Translating it yields CASSDVGRGSGDEQFF.

The chain links TRBV7-3 to TRBJ2-5, with unresolved D. Per germline, CDR1 SGHTA and CDR2 FQGTGA. The germline V and J ends were trimmed by 5 bases and 4 bases, with 8 bases remaining between them. This CDR3 comprises 12 residues. CDR3 coding DNA: TGTGCCAGCAGCCAGAACGGAGAGACCCAGTACTTC. It yields the protein CASSQNGETQYF.

The chain recombines TRBV19 with TRBJ2-3; D not certain. Per the germline V gene, CDR1 is LNHDA and CDR2 is SQIVND (reference sequence). With 1 base removed from V and 2 bases from J, the gap between germline ends came to 7 bases. The CDR3 consists of 14 residues. CDR3 bases: TGTGCCAGTAGTATAGGGGCCACCACAGATACGCAGTATTTT. Amino acid sequence: CASSIGATTDTQYF.